The T cell receptor beta chain under discussion was sequenced for a study of metastatic and nonmetastatic thyroid tumors. Methods used by the authors: Built for papillary thyroid cancer, a distant-metastasis classifier drew on CDR3 differences across clinicopathological groups. From the PCR reads, TCRdb re-called clones with MiXCR. The V and J calls reflect TCRdb's pipeline rather than the authors' work. The sample yields more than 15,000 clones, roughly a quarter seen once. No treatment of any kind had been given to any patient before thyroid surgery. This clone came up many times. The CDR3 runs to 15 residues. The J segment lost 8 bases and the V segment lost 4 bases, leaving 10 bases of the junction unmatched. CDR1 and CDR2 (germline): KGHSH, LQKENI.

The gene calls are TRBV18 and TRBJ1-2; the match to TRBD1 covers 10 bases. The TCR originated in a female donor with papillary thyroid cancer or a benign thyroid nodule (not recorded which). Some clones in this sample may be carry-over from other donors' samples. Sample: blood. As DNA, the CDR3 is TGTGCCAGCTCACTAACCGACAGGGGGCTCGGGGGCTACACCTTC. It is translated as CASSLTDRGLGGYTF.